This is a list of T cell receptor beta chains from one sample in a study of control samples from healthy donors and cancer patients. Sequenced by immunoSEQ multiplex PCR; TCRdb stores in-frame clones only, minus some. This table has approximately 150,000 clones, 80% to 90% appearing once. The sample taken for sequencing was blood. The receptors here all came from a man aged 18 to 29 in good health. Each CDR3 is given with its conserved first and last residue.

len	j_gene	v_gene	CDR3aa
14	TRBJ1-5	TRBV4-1	CASSQPDRGPPQHF
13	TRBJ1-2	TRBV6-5	CASSYSTGGGYTF
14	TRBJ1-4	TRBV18	CASSPNRLGEKLFF
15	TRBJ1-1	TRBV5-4	CASSLAMGGNTEAFF
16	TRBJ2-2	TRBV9	CASSVGGTANTGELFF
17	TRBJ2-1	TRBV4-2	CASSPQRTGQGFNEQFF
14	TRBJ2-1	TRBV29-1	CSVVSSGGGNEQFF
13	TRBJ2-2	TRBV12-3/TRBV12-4	CASSLSTVGELFF
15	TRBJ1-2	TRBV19	CASSLPVQGADGYTF
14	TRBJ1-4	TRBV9	CASSGGQYYEKLFF
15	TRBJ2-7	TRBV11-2	CASTKTPGRIYEQYF
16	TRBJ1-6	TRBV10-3	CASAPADRSYNSPLHF
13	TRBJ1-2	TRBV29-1	CSVGPGLSGGYTF
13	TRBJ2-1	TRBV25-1	CASRIGFNNEQFF
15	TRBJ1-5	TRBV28	CASRPADRVGQPQHF